Included here is one TCR beta chain sequence, with context. In terms of age and location, participants ranged from roughly 18 to 89 years and lived in about 25 US areas. Cohorts were determined from participant-reported clinical history. The record originates from a study of blood T cell repertoires in COVID-19. The germline V and J ends were trimmed by 2 bases and 4 bases, with 17 bases remaining between them. The CDR3 runs 16 residues. Germline CDR1 reads MNHNS; CDR2 reads SASEGT. The authors' processing: Amplifying reference gene primers gave estimates of nucleated cell counts. Here immunoSEQ multiplex PCR was the method, and the copy in TCRdb shows in-frame clones only, minus some. D and trimming come from the DNA, and the V and J calls and clone size come from that table. The table has roughly 250,000 clones, approximately 88% seen once; the top ten hold around 3.2%.

This sequence was found in a woman aged 40 to 50 who had been exposed to COVID-19. Sequenced: PBMCs or T cells enriched from blood (not recorded which). The chain couples TRBV6-1 to TRBJ1-2; D might be TRBD1 (5 bases). CDR3 sequence reads: CASSEYSTARTYGYTF. The CDR3 nucleotides read TGTGCCAGCAGTGAATATTCGACAGCCCGAACCTATGGCTACACCTTC.